This entry lists 2 T cell receptor beta chains sequenced from one sample in a study of response to subunit inactivated influenza vaccine. MiXCR was run by TCRdb on the RT-PCR reads, yielding one entry per CDR3 protein. The sample contains more than 700,000 distinct CDR3 sequences, around 20% of which appear only once. The sequencing here drew on PBMCs from blood, taken roughly 5 days after vaccination. The receptors were gathered from a man aged 50 to 60 who received an inactivated influenza vaccine.

The chain carries TRBV20-1 and TRBJ2-1; 8 nucleotides agree with TRBD1. There are 14 residues in the CDR3. Germline V gene lookup returns CDR1 DFQATT and CDR2 SNEGSKA (reference sequence). The trim removed 3 bases at V and 3 bases at J, leaving 4 bases unmatched. CDR3: CSARIRGLYNEQFF. The CDR3 coding sequence is TGCAGTGCTAGGATCAGGGGGCTCTACAATGAGCAGTTCTTC.

The sample holds a few counts of this clonotype. CDR3 in amino acids: CASSPGNPTDTQYF. The DNA of the CDR3 is TGCGCCAGCAGTCCGGGAAACCCTACAGATACGCAGTATTTT. V and J are TRBV5-1 and TRBJ2-3; D may be TRBD2 (5 bases). CDR1 SGHRS and CDR2 YFSETQ come from the germline V gene. The CDR3 spans 14 residues. Trimming took 5 bases from V and 3 from J, leaving 13 bases between them.